The present TCR beta chain was sequenced within a study of identical twins. Notes on the study in general: The presence of invariant MAIT and iNKT cells could partly confound analyses of zero-insertion sequences. With abundant cord blood beta clonotypes, insertions were fewer; memory repertoires showed no such pattern.

Germline V gives CDR1 ENHRY, CDR2 SYGVKD. The CDR3 runs 18 residues. The V end was cut by 2 bases, the J end by 0 bases, with 17 bases between. A single record per CDR3 protein comes from TCRdb applying MiXCR to the 5' RACE reads. Counted here are 450,000 or so distinct CDR3 sequences, more than 13% occurring once; the ten biggest clones make up around 0.48%. Every sampled donor was Caucasian and healthy. This clonotype was observed a few times. Its antigen is still unknown. These data were also filed under a second study, of yellow fever vaccine responses in identical twins.

This clonotype was obtained from a woman under 30 in good health. The chain couples TRBV10-3 to TRBJ2-1; a weak D match, TRBD2 (6 bases). The sequencing input was CD4+ T cells sorted from blood. The CDR3 loop reads CAISEKSGVPTSYNEQFF. CDR3 DNA: TGTGCCATCAGTGAGAAGTCGGGGGTCCCAACCTCCTACAATGAGCAGTTCTTC.